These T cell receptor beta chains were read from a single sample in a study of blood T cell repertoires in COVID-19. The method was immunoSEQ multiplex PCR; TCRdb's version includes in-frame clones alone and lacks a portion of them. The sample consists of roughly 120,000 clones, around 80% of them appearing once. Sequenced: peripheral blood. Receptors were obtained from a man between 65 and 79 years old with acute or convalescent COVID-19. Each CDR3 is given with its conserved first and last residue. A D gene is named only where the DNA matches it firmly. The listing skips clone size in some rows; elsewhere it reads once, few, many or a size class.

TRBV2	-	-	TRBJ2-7	CASSIGQGGPYEQYF	TGTGCCAGCAGTATCGGACAGGGAGGGCCTTACGAGCAGTACTTC
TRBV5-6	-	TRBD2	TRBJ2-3	CASRSDQRGGRTDTQYF	TGTGCCAGCAGATCCGACCAGCGGGGGGGAAGGACAGATACGCAGTATTTT
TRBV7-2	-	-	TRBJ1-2	CASSPGRSGGYTF	TGTGCCAGCAGCCCCGGCAGGTCAGGGGGCTACACCTTC
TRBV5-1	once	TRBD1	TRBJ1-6	CASSLDRGYNSPLHF	TGCGCCAGCAGCTTGGACAGGGGGTATAATTCACCCCTCCACTTT
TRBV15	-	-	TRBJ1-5	CATATGSNQPQHF	TGTGCCACCGCGACAGGAAGCAATCAGCCCCAGCATTTT
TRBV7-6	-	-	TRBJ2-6	CASSPGAAYEYSGANVLTF	TGTGCCAGCAGCCCAGGGGCAGCCTATGAATACTCTGGGGCCAACGTCCTGACTTTC
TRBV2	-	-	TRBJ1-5	CASSEALRGQPQHF	TGTGCCAGCAGTGAAGCGCTTCGGGGGCAGCCCCAGCATTTT
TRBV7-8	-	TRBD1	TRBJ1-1	CASSFAGGTEAFF	TGTGCCAGCAGCTTCGCAGGGGGCACTGAAGCTTTCTTT
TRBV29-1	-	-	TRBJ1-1	CSAKQGMNTEAFF	TGCAGCGCCAAGCAGGGAATGAACACTGAAGCTTTCTTT
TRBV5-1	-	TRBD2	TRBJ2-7	CASSPAGGHSYEQYF	TGCGCCAGCAGCCCAGCGGGGGGGCACTCCTACGAGCAGTACTTC
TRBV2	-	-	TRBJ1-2	CASRAYVIRGAINYGYTF	TGTGCCAGCCGAGCTTACGTTATAAGGGGCGCGATTAACTATGGCTACACCTTC
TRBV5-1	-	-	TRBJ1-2	CASLPAVGANYGYTF	TGCGCCAGTTTACCCGCCGTGGGGGCAAACTATGGCTACACCTTC
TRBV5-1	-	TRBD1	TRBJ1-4	CASSLLGTAQEKLFF	TGCGCCAGCAGCCTGCTTGGGACAGCGCAAGAAAAACTGTTTTTT
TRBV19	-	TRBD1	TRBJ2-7	CASSIDSTGDYEQYF	TGTGCCAGTAGTATAGACTCGACAGGGGACTACGAGCAGTACTTC
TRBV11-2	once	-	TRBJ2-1	CASGDTSSYNEQFF	TGTGCCAGCGGGGACACGAGCTCCTACAATGAGCAGTTCTTC
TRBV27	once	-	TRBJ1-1	CASSSTGASTNTEAFF	TGTGCCAGCAGTTCTACAGGAGCATCAACGAACACTGAAGCTTTCTTT
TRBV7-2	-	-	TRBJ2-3	CASSEGAHTDTQYF	TGTGCCAGCAGCGAGGGCGCTCACACAGATACGCAGTATTTT
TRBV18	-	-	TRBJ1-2	CASSQIQGGYGYTF	TGTGCCAGCTCCCAAATACAGGGCGGCTATGGCTACACCTTC
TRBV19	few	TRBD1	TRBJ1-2	CASSPDREYGYTF	TGTGCCAGTAGCCCCGACAGGGAGTATGGCTACACCTTC
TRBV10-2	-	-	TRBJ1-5	CASSELLITQPQHF	TGCGCCAGCAGTGAGTTACTAATAACTCAGCCCCAGCATTTT
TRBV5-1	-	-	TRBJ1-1	CASQQGPSNTEAFF	TGCGCCAGCCAGCAGGGGCCTTCGAACACTGAAGCTTTCTTT
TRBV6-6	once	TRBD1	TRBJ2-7	CASSSGTGNEQYF	TGTGCCAGCAGTTCCGGGACAGGGAACGAGCAGTACTTC